This T cell receptor (beta chain) was found in a study of prognosis after radiotherapy for stage I lung cancer. Overall study context: Concurrent therapy was not administered with stereotactic body radiotherapy to any patient.

CDR3 of TCR beta was amplified from genomic DNA via a two-round multiplex PCR. First-round PCR amplification was performed with primers specific to each TRBV and TRBJ gene. TCRdb redid the calling of the multiplex PCR reads with MiXCR, one entry per CDR3 protein. In the table there are 14,000 or so distinct CDR3 sequences, 25% to 30% of which are singletons. This CDR3 is built from 13 residues. Germline CDR1 is DFQATT and CDR2 is SNEGSKA (reference sequence). V dropped 2 bases and J dropped 6 bases, with 13 bases sitting between them. The chain employs TRBV20-1 and TRBJ1-2; maybe TRBD1 (6 bases). The origin of this receptor is a donor older than 45 with non-small cell lung cancer. The sample here was PBMCs, taken before or after stereotactic body radiation therapy (not recorded which). CDR3 nucleotides: TGCAGTGCTAGACCGGTACAGGGCCATGGCTACACCTTC. Residues: CSARPVQGHGYTF.